Following are 5 T cell receptor beta chains from one sample sequenced in a study of blood T cell repertoires in COVID-19. The table came from immunoSEQ multiplex PCR; TCRdb's copy has only in-frame clones and leaves some out. This sample has some 200,000 clones, with just over 85% found just once. The sequencing sample was made of peripheral blood. These receptors were collected from a man between 18 and 35 years old with active or convalescent COVID-19.

V is TRBV19 and J is TRBJ1-2; weak D call: TRBD1 (6 bases). Trimming pared 5 bases from V and 0 bases from J, leaving 13 bases between. This CDR3 contains 15 residues. Germline CDR1 LNHDA, CDR2 SQIVND (reference sequence). CDR3 in amino acids: CASSSRQAPNYGYTF. The CDR3 DNA reads as TGTGCCAGTAGTTCAAGACAGGCCCCTAACTATGGCTACACCTTC.

This chain connects TRBV10-3 to TRBJ1-3; D unclear. V lost 5 bases and J lost 0, with 8 bases in between. This CDR3 is 14 amino acids long. The V gene's germline CDR1 is ENHRY and CDR2 SYGVKD. CDR3 coding DNA: TGTGCCATCAGTAGCCCCTTCTCTGGAAACACCATATATTTT. It codes for CAISSPFSGNTIYF.

This clone appeared a single time. Here the CDR3 reads CASSPGTVLAKNIQYF. Here the CDR3 DNA reads TGTGCCAGCAGCCCCGGTACAGTTTTAGCCAAAAACATTCAGTACTTC. The chain uses TRBV28 and TRBJ2-4; D is unresolved. The V end lost 6 bases, the J end lost 0 bases, and 15 bases lay between the germline ends. The CDR3 runs to 16 residues. Germline V gene data show CDR1 as MDHEN and CDR2 as SYDVKM.

The chain carries TRBV28 and TRBJ2-1; a weak D match, TRBD1 (5 bases). V was trimmed by 6 bases and J by 2 bases, leaving 11 bases between them. The CDR3 is 14 amino acids. Looked up from germline, CDR1 is MDHEN and CDR2 is SYDVKM. CDR3 nucleotide sequence: TGTGCCAGCAGCATAACAGGTACCTACAATGAGCAGTTCTTC. Translated: CASSITGTYNEQFF.

The V gene is TRBV19, the J gene TRBJ2-2; TRBD2 matches at 15 bases. Germline lookup yields CDR1 LNHDA and CDR2 SQIVND (reference sequence). This CDR3 comprises 21 residues. The V segment lost 6 bases and the J segment 4 bases; nucleotides outside the gene matches: 18. The DNA for the CDR3 is TGTGCCAGTAGCTCTGTGGGGTACGGGACTAGCGGGAGGAAAGGCACCGGGGAGCTGTTTTTT. This gives the protein CASSSVGYGTSGRKGTGELFF. The full variable domain, its missing parts supplied by reference TRBV19 and TRBJ2-2, is DGGITQSPKYLFRKEGQNVTLSCEQNLNHDAMYWYRQDPGQGLRLIYYSQIVNDFQKGDIAEGYSVSREKKESFPLTVTSAQKNPTAFYLCASSSVGYGTSGRKGTGELFFGEGSRLTVL.